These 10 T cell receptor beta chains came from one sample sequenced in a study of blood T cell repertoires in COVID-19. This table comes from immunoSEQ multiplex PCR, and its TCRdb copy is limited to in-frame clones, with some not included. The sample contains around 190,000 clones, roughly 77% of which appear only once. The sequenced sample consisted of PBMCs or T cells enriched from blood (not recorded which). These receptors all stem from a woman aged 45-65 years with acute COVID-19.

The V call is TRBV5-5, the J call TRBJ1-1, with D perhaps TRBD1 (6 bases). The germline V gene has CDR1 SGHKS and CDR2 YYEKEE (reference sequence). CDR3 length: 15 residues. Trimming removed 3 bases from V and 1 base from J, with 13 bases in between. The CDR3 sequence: CASSWPGTTNTEAFF. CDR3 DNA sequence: TGTGCCAGCAGCTGGCCCGGGACAACGAACACTGAAGCTTTCTTT.

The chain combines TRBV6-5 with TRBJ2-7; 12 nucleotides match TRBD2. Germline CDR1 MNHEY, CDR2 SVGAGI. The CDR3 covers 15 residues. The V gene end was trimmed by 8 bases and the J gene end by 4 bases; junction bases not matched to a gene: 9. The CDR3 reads CASLPTSGGVYEQYV. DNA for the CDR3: TGTGCCAGCCTACCGACTAGCGGGGGCGTATACGAGCAGTACGTC.

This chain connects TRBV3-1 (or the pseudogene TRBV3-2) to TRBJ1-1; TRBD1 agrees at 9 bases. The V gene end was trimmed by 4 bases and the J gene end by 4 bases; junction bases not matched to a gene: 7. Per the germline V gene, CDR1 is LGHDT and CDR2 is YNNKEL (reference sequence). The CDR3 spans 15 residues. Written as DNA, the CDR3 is TGTGCCAGCAGCCTGGCCGGGACAGGGAGCACTGAAGCTTTCTTT. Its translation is CASSLAGTGSTEAFF.

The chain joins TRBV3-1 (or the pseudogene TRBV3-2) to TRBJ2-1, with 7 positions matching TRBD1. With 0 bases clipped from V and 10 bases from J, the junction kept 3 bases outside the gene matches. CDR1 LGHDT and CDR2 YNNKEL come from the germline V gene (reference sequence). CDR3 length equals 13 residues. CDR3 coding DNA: TGTGCCAGCAGCCAAGATGCCAGGGGGGAGCAGTTCTTC. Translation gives CASSQDARGEQFF.

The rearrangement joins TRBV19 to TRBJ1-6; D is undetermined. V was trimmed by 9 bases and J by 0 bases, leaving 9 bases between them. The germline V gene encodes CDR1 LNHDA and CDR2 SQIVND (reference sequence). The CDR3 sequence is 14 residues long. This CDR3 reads CASMFSSYNSPLHF. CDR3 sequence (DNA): TGTGCCAGCATGTTTAGCTCCTATAATTCACCCCTCCACTTT.

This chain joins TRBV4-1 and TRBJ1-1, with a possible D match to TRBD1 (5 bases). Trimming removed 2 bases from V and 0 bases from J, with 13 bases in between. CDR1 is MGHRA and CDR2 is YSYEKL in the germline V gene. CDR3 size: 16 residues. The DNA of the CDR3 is TGCGCCAGCAGCCAACTAAACATGGGGCTGAACACTGAAGCTTTCTTT. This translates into CASSQLNMGLNTEAFF.

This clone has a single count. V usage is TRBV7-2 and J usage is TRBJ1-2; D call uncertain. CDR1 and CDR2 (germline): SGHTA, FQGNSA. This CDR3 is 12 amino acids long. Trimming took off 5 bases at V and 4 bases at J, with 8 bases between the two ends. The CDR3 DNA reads TGTGCCAGCAGCCCCAACACCTATGGCTACACCTTC. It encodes CASSPNTYGYTF.

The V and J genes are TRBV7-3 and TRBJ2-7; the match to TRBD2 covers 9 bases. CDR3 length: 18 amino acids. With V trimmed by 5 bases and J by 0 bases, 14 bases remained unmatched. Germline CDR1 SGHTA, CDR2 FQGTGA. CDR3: CASSTPGAGGPPSYEQYV. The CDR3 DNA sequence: TGTGCCAGCAGCACCCCAGGAGCGGGGGGCCCACCCTCCTACGAGCAGTACGTC.

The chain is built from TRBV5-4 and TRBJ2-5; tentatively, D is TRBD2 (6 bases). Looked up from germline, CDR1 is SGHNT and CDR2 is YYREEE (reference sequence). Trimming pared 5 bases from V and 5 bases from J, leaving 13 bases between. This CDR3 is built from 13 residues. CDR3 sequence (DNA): TGTGCCAGCAGTCATTGGGGGGAGGAGACCCAGTACTTC. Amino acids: CASSHWGEETQYF.

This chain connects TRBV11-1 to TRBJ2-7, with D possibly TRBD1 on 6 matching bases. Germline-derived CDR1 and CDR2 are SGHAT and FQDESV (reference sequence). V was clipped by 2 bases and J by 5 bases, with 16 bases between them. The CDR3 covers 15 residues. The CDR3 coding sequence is TGTGCCAGCAGCTTAAGAGGTCTGGGGGCCAACGAGCAGTACGTC. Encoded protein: CASSLRGLGANEQYV.